What follows is one TCR beta chain and its context. Its antigen is not identified. Described time point: inflamed ileum from the surgical specimen. These data come from a study of T cell repertoires in ileal Crohn's disease. Study-wide context: About 500 nanograms of biopsy DNA per sample underwent TCRB immunosequencing.

Sequencing used immunoSEQ multiplex PCR; TCRdb keeps in-frame clones, though not all of them. The sample records 4,500 to 7,000 clones, 70% to 80% being singletons. Study-level points and caveats: Every patient over 26.8% clonality showed endoscopic recurrence.

V was cut by 0 bases and J by 1 base, with 6 bases left in between. The CDR3 runs 14 residues. The V gene's germline CDR1 is SNHLY and CDR2 FYNNEI. This clonotype was obtained from an adult with Crohn's disease. Sequenced: ileal tissue. This chain joins TRBV2 and TRBJ1-2; weak D call: TRBD1 (5 bases). The CDR3 nucleotides read TGTGCCAGCAGTGAAGCCCAGGGTAACTATGGCTACACCTTC. Its translation: CASSEAQGNYGYTF. Looking up the rest from reference TRBV2 and TRBJ1-2 gives the full variable domain: EPEVTQTPSHQVTQMGQEVILRCVPISNHLYFYWYRQILGQKVEFLVSFYNNEISEKSEIFDDQFSVERPDGSNFTLKIRSTKLEDSAMYFCASSEAQGNYGYTFGSGTRLTVV.